Shown below are 17 T cell receptor beta chains from a single sample sequenced in a study of OX40 agonist ivuxolimab in advanced cancers. Clones were sequenced by immunoSEQ multiplex PCR, and TCRdb holds only the in-frame ones, with some missing. The sample holds 20,000 or so clones, about nine tenths seen once. The sequences come from CD4+ or CD8+ T cells sorted from blood, collected in a trial of the OX40 agonist ivuxolimab. These receptors were taken from an adult with an advanced solid tumor such as melanoma, head and neck, liver or kidney cancer.

The chain couples TRBV7-9 to TRBJ2-7, with no clear D. The CDR3 length is 16 residues. Trimming shortened V by 5 bases and J by 0 bases, and 17 bases separated the two germline ends. Germline values: CDR1 SEHNR, CDR2 FQNEAQ (reference sequence). CDR3 bases: TGTGCCAGCAGCGTCGCTTCTGAGTCCCCCTCCTACGAGCAGTACTTC. Translating gives CASSVASESPSYEQYF.

The CDR3, as DNA: TGTGCCAGCAGCTTTTGGTACAGCTCCTACGAGCAGTACTTC. Its translation: CASSFWYSSYEQYF. This chain links TRBV5-6 with TRBJ2-7; D is unresolved. CDR1 and CDR2 from the germline V gene are SGHDT and YYEEEE. CDR3 length: 14 residues. The germline V and J ends were trimmed by 2 bases and 0 bases, with 9 bases remaining between them.

The chain uses TRBV9 and TRBJ2-7; D is unclear. Germline V gene sequence: CDR1 SGDLS, CDR2 YYNGEE. V lost 3 bases, J lost 4 bases, and 14 bases lay in between. CDR3 length equals 14 residues. CDR3 coding DNA: TGTGCCAGCAGCGCCACCCCAGATAGGTACGAGCAGTACTTC. This translates into CASSATPDRYEQYF.

The chain is built from TRBV2 and TRBJ2-7; 7 nucleotides align to TRBD1. The ends lost 6 bases at V and 5 bases at J; junction bases unmatched: 13. CDR1 is SNHLY, CDR2 FYNNEI, per germline. The CDR3 loop spans 15 amino acids. The DNA for the CDR3 is TGTGCCAGCAGGCAAGCAAGGGGGCCCACCGACGAGCAGTACTTC. Translated: CASRQARGPTDEQYF.

CDR3 nucleotide sequence: TGTGCCAGCGGAAAGTACGAGCAGTACTTC. Residues: CASGKYEQYF. This rearrangement joins TRBV6-5 to TRBJ2-7; D remains unclear. V shed 8 bases and J shed 4 bases, with 6 bases lying between them. Looked up from germline, CDR1 is MNHEY and CDR2 is SVGAGI. The CDR3 loop spans 10 amino acids.

This sequence joins TRBV27 and TRBJ1-1, with TRBD1 as a possible D gene (5 bases). Trimming stripped 8 bases from V and 2 bases from J, with 15 bases between. The CDR3 has 14 residues. Germline V gene sequence: CDR1 MNHEY, CDR2 SMNVEV (reference sequence). The CDR3 bases are TGTGCCAGCCGGATAGGGGCGGATAACACTGAAGCTTTCTTT. Amino acid sequence: CASRIGADNTEAFF.

This clone was detected only once. The gene calls are TRBV2 and TRBJ1-1, with a tentative D call TRBD1 (5 bases). With 2 bases removed from V and 7 bases from J, the gap between germline ends came to 17 bases. Germline assignment: CDR1 SNHLY and CDR2 FYNNEI. The CDR3 contains 15 residues. The CDR3 coding sequence is TGTGCCAGCAGTGAATTAGGACAAGGTGGAGGTGAAGCTTTCTTT. Protein product: CASSELGQGGGEAFF.

The chain recombines TRBV4-1 with TRBJ2-5, with 9 positions matching TRBD1. Germline-derived CDR1 and CDR2 are MGHRA and YSYEKL. V dropped 0 bases and J dropped 4; count of bases not matched to a gene: 6. The CDR3 length is 16 residues. CDR3 in DNA: TGCGCCAGCAGCCAAGAGGCGACAGGGGGTCGAGAGACCCAGTACTTC. It specifies CASSQEATGGRETQYF.

V gene TRBV27 combines with J gene TRBJ2-5, with 13 nucleotides matching TRBD2. CDR3 size: 15 residues. V dropped 5 bases and J dropped 4; count of bases not matched to a gene: 4. The V gene's germline CDR1 is MNHEY and CDR2 SMNVEV (reference sequence). CDR3 residues: CASSAGLAGSETQYF. The CDR3 nucleotides are TGTGCCAGCAGTGCGGGACTAGCGGGGTCAGAGACCCAGTACTTC.

This clone occurred a few times. This chain joins TRBV6-5 and TRBJ1-1, with D possibly matching TRBD1 (5 bases). Germline loops: CDR1 MNHEY, CDR2 SVGAGI. This CDR3 spans 14 amino acids. V lost 2 bases and J lost 4, with 11 bases in between. The CDR3 sequence is CASSYLTGGTEAFF. DNA of the CDR3: TGTGCCAGCAGTTACCTCACTGGGGGCACTGAAGCTTTCTTT.

By sample fraction, this clone is large (0.1 to 1%). This chain connects TRBV4-1 to TRBJ2-1; 8 bases align to TRBD2. V was pared by 0 bases and J by 8 bases, with 9 bases of the junction left unmatched. The CDR3 has 16 amino acids. The germline CDR1 and CDR2 sequences are MGHRA and YSYEKL. CDR3: CASSQELTGGQDEQFF. The CDR3, as DNA: TGCGCCAGCAGCCAAGAGTTAACGGGAGGGCAGGATGAGCAGTTCTTC.

The chain combines TRBV7-2 with TRBJ2-7; D not resolved. V was trimmed by 2 bases and J by 1 base, leaving 3 bases between them. The CDR3 length is 12 residues. CDR1 SGHTA and CDR2 FQGNSA come from the germline V gene. CDR3 DNA: TGTGCCAGCAGCTTAAGTTCCTACGAGCAGTACTTC. Translated, it gives CASSLSSYEQYF.

This chain joins TRBV5-1 and TRBJ1-6; D remains ambiguous. Germline V gives CDR1 SGHRS, CDR2 YFSETQ. Trimming took off 3 bases at V and 6 bases at J, with 13 bases between the two ends. The CDR3 runs 15 residues. CDR3 coding DNA: TGCGCCAGCAGCTCCGAGTTGATGCCTAATTCACCCCTCCACTTT. Translation: CASSSELMPNSPLHF.

The rearrangement links TRBV19 to TRBJ2-7; no clear D gene. Germline-derived CDR1 and CDR2 are LNHDA and SQIVND (reference sequence). V dropped 4 bases and J dropped 0 bases, with 7 bases sitting between them. The CDR3 loop spans 13 amino acids. The CDR3 nucleotides are TGTGCCAGTAGTAAGGGCAGCTCCTACGAGCAGTACTTC. Encoded protein: CASSKGSSYEQYF.

The chain is built from TRBV6-5 and TRBJ2-7; possible D gene TRBD2, 5 bases. The CDR3 length is 14 residues. V lost 5 bases to trimming and J lost 4 bases, with 15 bases between them. Germline V gives CDR1 MNHEY, CDR2 SVGAGI. The CDR3 spells CASSELDGKYEQYF. Here the CDR3 DNA reads TGTGCCAGCAGTGAGTTGGACGGGAAATACGAGCAGTACTTC.

The V call is TRBV19, the J call TRBJ1-5; D remains unclear. Trimming removed 4 bases at V and 0 bases at J, with 16 bases between. The germline gives CDR1 LNHDA, CDR2 SQIVND (reference sequence). The length of the CDR3 is 17 residues. In nucleotides, the CDR3 is TGTGCCAGTAGTAGTCCCCTGACGGAGTATAGCAATCAGCCCCAGCATTTT. This gives the protein CASSSPLTEYSNQPQHF.

The rearrangement uses TRBV11-2 and TRBJ2-5; no firm D call. This CDR3 is built from 12 residues. V was clipped by 2 bases and J by 4 bases, with 5 bases between them. Germline assignment: CDR1 SGHAT and CDR2 FQNNGV. The CDR3 bases are TGTGCCAGCAGCTTACAGATAGAGACCCAGTACTTC. The encoded protein is CASSLQIETQYF.